A single sample is the source of the 17 T cell receptor beta chains below, sequenced in a study of identical twins. TCRdb recomputed calls from the 5' RACE reads with MiXCR, one row per CDR3 protein. In the table there are about 240,000 distinct CDR3 sequences, roughly 7.5% of which are singletons. These records were also assigned to another study, of yellow fever vaccine responses in identical twins.

The sample was CD8+ T cells sorted from blood. The origin of the receptors is a woman aged 18-29 years in good health.

The chain employs TRBV27 and TRBJ2-2; D unclear. V was cut by 4 bases and J by 1 base, with 4 bases left in between. CDR3 length equals 13 residues. CDR1 MNHEY and CDR2 SMNVEV come from the germline V gene (reference sequence). In nucleotides, the CDR3 is TGTGCCAGCAGTTACAAGAACACCGGGGAGCTGTTTTTT. Translating gives CASSYKNTGELFF.

This clonotype has ten or more counts. The rearrangement links TRBV27 to TRBJ1-5; D remains unclear. This CDR3 has 14 residues. Looked up from germline, CDR1 is MNHEY and CDR2 is SMNVEV (reference sequence). Deletions cut 5 bases from V and 0 bases from J, with 8 bases between. The CDR3 sequence is CASSTPDSNQPQHF. CDR3 sequence (DNA): TGTGCCAGCAGTACCCCCGATAGCAATCAGCCCCAGCATTTT.

This clonotype was seen at least ten times. The chain has TRBV6-2 or TRBV6-3 and TRBJ2-3; D is undetermined. The germline CDR1 and CDR2 sequences are MNHEY and SVGEGT. The CDR3 covers 14 residues. V was trimmed by 2 bases and J by 0 bases, leaving 6 bases between them. The CDR3 spells CASSYLASTDTQYF. The CDR3 region has the DNA TGTGCCAGCAGTTACCTCGCCAGCACAGATACGCAGTATTTT.

V gene TRBV29-1 combines with J gene TRBJ2-7; TRBD2 matches 9 bases. Germline CDR1 is SQVTM and CDR2 is ANQGSEA. The ends lost 4 bases at V and 2 bases at J; junction bases unmatched: 3. The CDR3 is 13 residues long. This CDR3 reads CSVVGLAPYEQYF. The CDR3 coding sequence is TGCAGCGTTGTGGGACTAGCTCCCTACGAGCAGTACTTC.

This clonotype was detected a few times. The J gene is TRBJ1-5, the V gene TRBV4-1; the match to TRBD1 covers 7 bases. The CDR3 spans 16 residues. After removal of 4 bases from V and 7 bases from J, the junction contained 13 bases not matched to a gene. Per germline, CDR1 MGHRA and CDR2 YSYEKL. The CDR3 reads CASSPLEEGAGQPQHF. The CDR3 nucleotides are TGCGCCAGCAGCCCCCTAGAGGAGGGGGCAGGGCAGCCCCAGCATTTT.

In its sample, this clonotype was seen many times. CDR3 sequence: CASSQGLEQFF. CDR3 sequence (DNA): TGCGCCAGCAGCCAAGGTCTGGAGCAGTTCTTC. The chain links TRBV4-1 to TRBJ2-1, with D unresolved. V was pared by 1 base and J by 10 bases, with 5 bases between. The CDR3 runs to 11 residues. Germline values: CDR1 MGHRA, CDR2 YSYEKL.

There are a few counts of this clonotype. J is TRBJ2-3 and V is TRBV12-3 or TRBV12-4; D uncertain. The CDR3 sequence is 16 residues long. V was shortened by 5 bases and J by 6 bases, with 21 bases between the two germline ends. In DNA form, the CDR3 reads TGTGCCAGCAGTCTAGGGCTGAGAAGGATAGAGGATACGCAGTATTTT. Translation gives CASSLGLRRIEDTQYF.

This clonotype was recorded many times. This chain uses TRBV6-4 with TRBJ1-1; D ambiguous. Germline-derived CDR1 and CDR2 are MRHNA and SNTAGT. CDR3 length: 14 amino acids. V lost 0 bases and J lost 6, with 11 bases in between. The CDR3 loop is CASSDSRSSAEAFF. DNA for the CDR3: TGTGCCAGCAGTGACTCACGATCTTCGGCTGAAGCTTTCTTT.

This clonotype was found many times. J is TRBJ1-2 and V is TRBV7-9; maybe TRBD1 (5 bases). Germline V gene data show CDR1 as SEHNR and CDR2 as FQNEAQ (reference sequence). The V end was cut by 5 bases, the J end by 4 bases, with 8 bases between. The CDR3 spans 12 residues. The CDR3 DNA follows: TGTGCCAGCAGCGACAGCCTCTATGGCTACACCTTC. Its translation: CASSDSLYGYTF.

This clonotype has ten or more counts. The chain links TRBV12-3 or TRBV12-4 to TRBJ1-2, with unresolved D. V was shortened by 3 bases and J by 4 bases, with 15 bases between the two germline ends. The CDR3 runs to 15 residues. In DNA, the CDR3 is TGTGCCAGCAGTTTGGTAGGGAAACCCCTCTATGGCTACACCTTC. Amino acid sequence: CASSLVGKPLYGYTF.

This clonotype was detected many times. CDR3 loop: CASSRERDEQFF. The CDR3 coding sequence is TGTGCCAGCAGCCGTGAAAGGGATGAGCAGTTCTTC. The rearrangement links TRBV7-9 to TRBJ2-1, with no clear D. Germline CDR1 reads SEHNR; CDR2 reads FQNEAQ (reference sequence). CDR3 length equals 12 residues. V lost 5 bases and J 8 bases, leaving 10 bases between the germline ends.

This clonotype showed up just a few times. The chain has TRBV19 and TRBJ2-1, with 7 bases that match TRBD2. The V segment lost 10 bases and the J segment 9 bases; nucleotides outside the gene matches: 3. This CDR3 is 10 amino acids long. The germline gives CDR1 LNHDA, CDR2 SQIVND (reference sequence). The CDR3 DNA follows: TGTGCCACAAGCGGGGTTGAGCAGTTCTTC. Residues: CATSGVEQFF.

This clonotype came up many times. This sequence joins TRBV27 and TRBJ2-6; 8 bases line up with TRBD1. Germline V gene lookup returns CDR1 MNHEY and CDR2 SMNVEV (reference sequence). Losses at the gene ends were 8 bases for V and 3 bases for J; bases not matched to a gene: 3. The CDR3 contains 14 residues. The CDR3 DNA reads TGTGCCAGCGGACAGGGTTTTGGGGCCAACGTCCTGACTTTC. Residues: CASGQGFGANVLTF. The entire variable domain, with the rest obtained from reference TRBV27 and TRBJ2-6, is as follows: EAQVTQNPRYLITVTGKKLTVTCSQNMNHEYMSWYRQDPGLGLRQIYYSMNVEVTDKGDVPEGYKVSRKEKRNFPLILESPSPNQTSLYFCASGQGFGANVLTFGAGSRLTVL.

Many counts were recorded for this clonotype. The chain has TRBV2 and TRBJ2-3, with TRBD2 matching 8 bases. Germline CDR1 and CDR2: SNHLY and FYNNEI. The length of the CDR3 is 14 residues. V dropped 1 base and J dropped 6; count of bases not matched to a gene: 3. The CDR3 sequence is CASSEVPSGDTQYF. The DNA of the CDR3 is TGTGCCAGCAGTGAAGTGCCTAGCGGGGATACGCAGTATTTT.

The chain joins TRBV29-1 to TRBJ2-1, with 10 bases aligning to TRBD2. CDR1 SQVTM and CDR2 ANQGSEA come from the germline V gene. The CDR3 extends over 15 amino acids. Trimming at V came to 3 bases and at J to 8 bases, leaving 10 bases not matched to a gene. The CDR3 loop is CSVDTVLAGSDEQFF. The CDR3 coding sequence is TGCAGCGTTGATACCGTACTAGCGGGATCCGATGAGCAGTTCTTC.

The chain has TRBV11-1 and TRBJ2-1, with unresolved D. The germline V and J ends were trimmed by 2 bases and 0 bases, with 8 bases remaining between them. The germline CDR1 and CDR2 sequences are SGHAT and FQDESV (reference sequence). The CDR3 extends over 15 amino acids. The CDR3 reads CASSLTEFSYNEQFF. In nucleotides, the CDR3 is TGTGCCAGCAGCTTAACAGAGTTCTCCTACAATGAGCAGTTCTTC.

This clonotype was recorded many times. The rearrangement links TRBV29-1 to TRBJ2-7, with D uncertain. This CDR3 has 13 residues. Per the germline V gene, CDR1 is SQVTM and CDR2 is ANQGSEA. The V gene lost 2 bases and the J gene lost 4 bases, with 12 bases spanning the gap. The DNA for the CDR3 is TGCAGCGTTGAAACTGGGCACCGGTACGAGCAGTACGTC. It specifies CSVETGHRYEQYV.